The next 19 T cell receptor beta chains were all read from a single sample in a study of T cells in Graves' hyperthyroidism and ophthalmopathy. Researchers took RNA transcripts and amplified the TCR beta CDR3 regions from them. Researchers ran a first-round RT-PCR on the TCR CDR3 using the HTBI primer set. TCRdb processed the multiplex PCR reads anew with MiXCR; each CDR3 protein has one entry. The data show fewer than 450,000 distinct CDR3 sequences, with about a sixth seen just once and around a third held by the top ten. The sequenced material came from blood. The receptors were sampled from a young woman with Graves' hyperthyroidism that later progressed to Graves' ophthalmopathy.

In its sample, this clonotype was seen many times. The chain has TRBV28 and TRBJ2-2; the D is unclear. Trimming stripped 6 bases from V and 9 bases from J, with 14 bases between. Looked up from germline, CDR1 is MDHEN and CDR2 is SYDVKM. The CDR3 is 13 residues long. In DNA, the CDR3 is TGTGCCAGCAGCCCAGCAGAGAGGAGGGAGCTGTTTTTT. Amino acid sequence: CASSPAERRELFF.

The sample holds many counts of this clonotype. The chain has TRBV9 and TRBJ2-1; D may be TRBD2 (6 bases). The ends were cut back, 3 bases at V and 8 bases at J, with 12 bases in the middle. The CDR3 consists of 13 residues. Germline V lookup: CDR1 SGDLS, CDR2 YYNGEE. The CDR3 protein is CASSAPGRYEQFF. As DNA, the CDR3 is TGTGCCAGCAGCGCCCCCGGGAGATATGAGCAGTTCTTC.

The V and J genes are TRBV7-6 and TRBJ2-1; TRBD2 aligns across 7 bases. The CDR3 runs 14 residues. Trimming removed 10 bases from V and 4 bases from J; junction bases left unmatched: 10. Per the germline V gene, CDR1 is SGHVS and CDR2 is FNYEAQ. The CDR3 loop reads CATTRTRAYNEQFF. CDR3 bases: TGTGCCACTACGCGGACTAGGGCTTACAATGAGCAGTTCTTC.

This clonotype was counted at least ten times. The chain links TRBV2 to TRBJ1-5; 9 nucleotides align to TRBD1. Germline assignment: CDR1 SNHLY and CDR2 FYNNEI. The CDR3 runs 16 residues. The J segment lost 2 bases and the V segment lost 6 bases, leaving 8 bases of the junction unmatched. The CDR3: CASRGRTGVRNQPQHF. The CDR3 DNA follows: TGTGCCAGCAGAGGTAGGACAGGGGTCCGCAATCAGCCCCAGCATTTT.

This clonotype turned up a few times. The chain employs TRBV29-1 and TRBJ1-4, with 8 bases that match TRBD1. Germline V gene data show CDR1 as SQVTM and CDR2 as ANQGSEA. The CDR3 totals 13 residues. Germline trimming cut 5 bases from V and 11 bases from J; bases unmatched to any gene: 10. Here the CDR3 DNA reads TGCAGCGTTTACGAGCAGGGGGCGCGGAAACTGTTTTTT. It is translated as CSVYEQGARKLFF. The variable domain in full, with the rest retrieved from reference TRBV29-1 and TRBJ1-4, is SAVISQKPSRDICQRGTSLTIQCQVDSQVTMMFWYRQQPGQSLTLIATANQGSEATYESGFVIDKFPISRPNLTFSTLTVSNMSPEDSSIYLCSVYEQGARKLFFGSGTQLSVL.

In its sample, this clonotype was seen many times. V is TRBV6-5 and J is TRBJ1-1; D gene unclear. The germline gives CDR1 MNHEY, CDR2 SVGAGI. V was clipped by 0 bases and J by 5 bases, with 7 bases between them. The CDR3 sequence is 13 residues long. CDR3 sequence: CASSYSRNTEAFF. In nucleotides, the CDR3 is TGTGCCAGCAGTTACTCGAGGAATACTGAAGCTTTCTTT.

J is TRBJ2-1 and V is TRBV11-2; TRBD2 might be the D (5 bases). The V gene lost 4 bases and the J gene lost 7 bases, with 20 bases spanning the gap. This CDR3 is built from 16 residues. Germline V gene data show CDR1 as SGHAT and CDR2 as FQNNGV. The CDR3 region is CASSSDLLGSFNEQFF. As DNA, the CDR3 is TGTGCCAGCAGCTCCGACCTACTGGGGAGTTTTAATGAGCAGTTCTTC.

The V gene is TRBV20-1, the J gene TRBJ1-4; no definite D call. Germline CDR1 DFQATT, CDR2 SNEGSKA (reference sequence). The CDR3 is 15 amino acids. V was trimmed by 0 bases and J by 0 bases, leaving 8 bases between them. CDR3 in DNA: TGCAGTGCTAGAGATAGGACTGCAACTAATGAAAAACTGTTTTTT. This encodes CSARDRTATNEKLFF.

This clonotype appeared many times. V usage is TRBV30 and J usage is TRBJ2-3; 9 nucleotides line up with TRBD2. The CDR3 spans 14 residues. Germline V lookup: CDR1 GTSNPN, CDR2 SVGIG (reference sequence). The V and J ends lost 1 base and 4 bases, in that order; junction bases with no gene match: 3. The CDR3 coding sequence is TGTGCCTGGAGTGGGACTAGCGCTCCAGATACGCAGTATTTT. Protein sequence: CAWSGTSAPDTQYF.

This clonotype has more than one count but fewer than ten. V and J are TRBV11-2 and TRBJ2-3; D ambiguous. The CDR3 consists of 16 residues. Germline V gives CDR1 SGHAT, CDR2 FQNNGV. V dropped 3 bases and J dropped 4 bases, with 17 bases sitting between them. CDR3 amino acids: CASSFPPAGTADTQYF. The CDR3 coding sequence is TGTGCCAGCAGCTTTCCTCCCGCCGGCACTGCAGATACGCAGTATTTT.

This clonotype showed up many times. This sequence joins TRBV28 and TRBJ2-5; D gene unclear. CDR1 MDHEN and CDR2 SYDVKM come from the germline V gene. V gave up 10 bases and J gave up 1 base, with 7 bases separating them. This CDR3 comprises 11 residues. CDR3 DNA sequence: TGTGCCACCCAAGCCCAAGAGACCCAGTACTTC. Its protein is CATQAQETQYF.

This clonotype was seen many times. The CDR3 region is CSVYRGSEQFF. In DNA form, the CDR3 reads TGCAGCGTTTACCGAGGTTCAGAGCAGTTCTTC. The chain combines TRBV29-1 with TRBJ2-1; D is undetermined. The CDR3 totals 11 residues. Germline CDR1 and CDR2: SQVTM and ANQGSEA. V was pared by 5 bases and J by 10 bases, with 12 bases between.

The CDR3 spells CASTEGGLNTEAFF. CDR3 bases: TGTGCCAGCACGGAGGGGGGACTGAACACTGAAGCTTTCTTT. V usage is TRBV6-1 and J usage is TRBJ1-1; D perhaps matches TRBD1 (6 bases). CDR1 and CDR2 (germline): MNHNS, SASEGT. V was pared by 7 bases and J by 0 bases, with 12 bases between. This CDR3 is built from 14 residues.

This clonotype was observed at least ten times. The chain links TRBV7-8 to TRBJ1-1; TRBD1 aligns across 8 bases. J gave up 4 bases and V 1 base, and 20 bases lay outside the gene matches. CDR3 size: 20 residues. The V gene's germline CDR1 is SGHVS and CDR2 FQNEAQ. The CDR3 DNA sequence: TGTGCCAGCAGCTTAGGGCCAGGGGGCGAGTGGCTGCTGACGGGCACTGAAGCTTTCTTT. Protein product: CASSLGPGGEWLLTGTEAFF.

This clonotype was observed many times. The V call is TRBV11-2, the J call TRBJ2-7; no clear D gene. The CDR3 is 12 amino acids. Trimming took 6 bases from V and 4 from J, leaving 10 bases between them. Germline V gives CDR1 SGHAT, CDR2 FQNNGV. Here the CDR3 reads CASRREFYEQYF. The CDR3, as DNA: TGTGCCAGCAGACGAGAGTTTTACGAGCAGTACTTC.

This sequence joins TRBV5-1 and TRBJ2-1; 7 bases map to TRBD2. The germline CDR1 and CDR2 sequences are SGHRS and YFSETQ. The CDR3 extends over 15 amino acids. V shed 4 bases and J 2 bases; nucleotides not matched to a gene: 6. CDR3 amino acids: CASSPGAGAYNEQFF. Written as DNA, the CDR3 is TGCGCCAGCAGCCCTGGGGCGGGGGCCTACAATGAGCAGTTCTTC.

The DNA for the CDR3 is TGCGCCAGCAGCTTTGGGACCTCTGGGGCCAACGTCCTGACTTTC. It translates to CASSFGTSGANVLTF. V is TRBV5-1 and J is TRBJ2-6; TRBD1 or TRBD2 may be the D gene (5 bases each). The V end lost 2 bases, the J end lost 0 bases, and 6 bases lay between the germline ends. The length of the CDR3 is 15 residues. Germline lookup yields CDR1 SGHRS and CDR2 YFSETQ.

This clonotype counts as medium-sized. The CDR3 loop reads CASLGLRSNYGYTF. CDR3 bases: TGTGCCAGCCTCGGGCTAAGAAGTAACTATGGCTACACCTTC. The chain has TRBV27 and TRBJ1-2; D unclear. The length of the CDR3 is 14 residues. Germline V gene lookup returns CDR1 MNHEY and CDR2 SMNVEV (reference sequence). V was cut by 8 bases and J by 1 base, with 14 bases left in between.

This clonotype was detected ten times or more. J is TRBJ2-3 and V is TRBV5-5; unclear D gene. V was shortened by 0 bases and J by 2 bases, with 7 bases between the two germline ends. Germline CDR1 SGHKS, CDR2 YYEKEE (reference sequence). The CDR3 runs 14 residues. The CDR3 sequence is CASSLGQHTDTQYF. Written as DNA, the CDR3 is TGTGCCAGCAGCTTGGGGCAGCACACAGATACGCAGTATTTT.